The rows below give T cell receptor beta chains drawn from one sample of a study of T cell responses to AZD1222 COVID-19 vaccine. TCRdb's copy holds only in-frame clones and misses some; the assay was immunoSEQ multiplex PCR. The data show about 110,000 clones, 89% seen once. The specimen was peripheral blood, collected 28 days after the second AZD1222 dose. The receptors were sampled from an adult who received the AZD1222 COVID-19 vaccine. Both conserved end residues are part of each CDR3. D genes are given only for firm matches. Clone size appears in some rows only: once, few, many, or a class for an expanded clone.

clone_size	v_call	j_call	d_call	cdr3_aa	cdr3_nt
.	TRBV5-1	TRBJ2-1	.	CASTQGLGNEQFF	TGCGCCAGCACACAGGGTCTAGGGAATGAGCAGTTCTTC
.	TRBV28	TRBJ1-1	.	CALNKNTEAFF	TGTGCCCTTAACAAGAACACTGAAGCTTTCTTT
.	TRBV9	TRBJ1-6	.	CASSVAEGRNSPLHF	TGTGCCAGCAGCGTAGCTGAGGGGCGGAATTCACCCCTCCACTTT
.	TRBV6-2/TRBV6-3	TRBJ2-7	TRBD2	CASSTRTSFSYEQYF	TGTGCCAGCAGTACCCGGACTAGCTTCTCCTACGAGCAGTACTTC
.	TRBV18	TRBJ1-2	TRBD1	CASSPSGGSRFGYTF	TGTGCCAGCTCACCTTCAGGGGGCTCCCGGTTTGGCTACACCTTC
.	TRBV18	TRBJ1-4	.	CASSPPYGDGDEKLFF	TGTGCCAGCTCACCGCCCTATGGGGATGGTGATGAAAAACTGTTTTTT
once	TRBV7-2	TRBJ2-5	.	CASSLAGVRETQYF	TGTGCCAGCAGCCTTGCTGGGGTAAGGGAGACCCAGTACTTC
.	TRBV6-4	TRBJ2-2	TRBD2	CASGPLAGKTGELFF	TGTGCCAGCGGTCCCCTAGCGGGAAAAACCGGGGAGCTGTTTTTT
.	TRBV5-5	TRBJ1-5	TRBD1	CASSREGQPNQPQHF	TGTGCCAGCAGCAGGGAGGGACAGCCCAATCAGCCCCAGCATTTT
few	TRBV7-6	TRBJ1-5	.	CASSQTYQGQPQHF	TGTGCCAGCAGTCAGACTTATCAGGGGCAGCCCCAGCATTTT
.	TRBV21-1	TRBJ2-1	.	CASSKETDNEQFF	TGTGCCAGCAGCAAAGAAACAGACAATGAGCAGTTCTTC
.	TRBV6-1	TRBJ2-7	.	CASSEGYEQYF	TGTGCCAGCAGTGAAGGGTACGAGCAGTACTTC
.	TRBV29-1	TRBJ2-1	.	CSLARADEQFF	TGCAGCTTAGCCAGGGCGGATGAGCAGTTCTTC
.	TRBV19	TRBJ1-2	.	CASSADRWGQNYGYTF	TGTGCCAGTAGTGCGGACCGGTGGGGCCAAAACTATGGCTACACCTTC
.	TRBV23-1	TRBJ2-7	.	CASSLNPEQGPNTYEQYF	TGCGCCAGCAGTCTAAACCCCGAACAGGGACCAAATACCTACGAGCAGTACTTC
once	TRBV7-9	TRBJ2-1	TRBD2	CASSLRREGVEQFF	TGTGCCAGCAGCTTACGGCGGGAGGGCGTTGAGCAGTTCTTC
.	TRBV19	TRBJ2-2	TRBD1	CASSSGTGTTGELFF	TGTGCCAGTAGTAGTGGGACAGGGACCACCGGGGAGCTGTTTTTT
.	TRBV29-1	TRBJ2-7	TRBD2	CSVAGLAGSGYEQYF	TGCAGCGTTGCCGGACTAGCGGGATCAGGATACGAGCAGTACTTC
few	TRBV6-5	TRBJ1-3	.	CATEPNGNTIYF	TGTGCCACCGAACCTAACGGGAACACCATATATTTT
.	TRBV18	TRBJ2-1	TRBD1	CASSRNRGDNEQFF	TGTGCCAGCTCCCGAAACAGGGGGGACAATGAGCAGTTCTTC
.	TRBV28	TRBJ1-4	.	CASSQRTAPNEKLFF	TGTGCCAGCAGTCAACGGACAGCACCTAATGAAAAACTGTTTTTT
once	TRBV4-2	TRBJ2-7	.	CASSSRAGALYEQYF	TGTGCCAGCAGCTCCAGGGCTGGGGCCCTCTACGAGCAGTACTTC
.	TRBV18	TRBJ1-4	.	CASSPGRVYEKLFF	TGTGCCAGCTCACCCGGTAGAGTATACGAAAAACTGTTTTTT
.	TRBV5-4	TRBJ2-7	TRBD2	CASRRDLIAGEQYF	TGTGCCAGCAGGCGGGACTTAATAGCGGGAGAGCAGTACTTC
.	TRBV28	TRBJ1-5	.	CASSLSGSYQPQHF	TGTGCCAGCAGTTTATCCGGCAGTTATCAGCCCCAGCATTTT
.	TRBV18	TRBJ1-3	.	CASSQVGRDQTGNTIYF	TGTGCCAGCTCACAAGTAGGACGGGACCAAACTGGAAACACCATATATTTT
once	TRBV9	TRBJ2-1	TRBD2	CASSPQPGTNSEQFF	TGTGCCAGCAGCCCTCAACCCGGGACTAATAGTGAGCAGTTCTTC
.	TRBV3-1/TRBV3-2	TRBJ2-1	.	CASSQPAPSTQFF	TGTGCCAGCAGCCAACCCGCGCCGTCTACCCAGTTCTTC
.	TRBV19	TRBJ2-2	TRBD1	CASTGQGAGELFF	TGTGCCAGTACGGGACAGGGGGCCGGGGAGCTGTTTTTT
.	TRBV10-2	TRBJ2-3	.	CASRRARNWGWDTDTQYF	TGCGCCAGCAGGAGGGCGAGGAACTGGGGTTGGGATACAGATACGCAGTATTTT
.	TRBV24-1	TRBJ1-5	.	CATSPWGGAGDQPQHF	TGTGCCACCAGTCCCTGGGGGGGCGCCGGGGATCAGCCCCAGCATTTT
.	TRBV19	TRBJ1-5	.	CASSLPTPTYNQPQHF	TGTGCCAGTAGTTTGCCGACTCCTACTTATAATCAGCCCCAGCATTTT
.	TRBV27	TRBJ1-3	TRBD1	CASSLDRGPGNTIYF	TGTGCCAGCAGTTTGGATAGGGGGCCAGGAAACACCATATATTTT
once	TRBV27	TRBJ1-5	.	CASSLFGGEPQHF	TGTGCCAGCAGTCTCTTTGGGGGCGAGCCCCAGCATTTT
.	TRBV7-3	TRBJ2-7	TRBD1	CASSSGQGPYEQYF	TGTGCCAGCAGCTCCGGACAGGGGCCCTACGAGCAGTACTTC
.	TRBV19	TRBJ2-7	.	CASSIIGGRDEQYF	TGTGCCAGTAGTATTATCGGGGGGCGCGACGAGCAGTACTTC
.	TRBV6-5	TRBJ2-1	.	CASSYSGPRANEQFF	TGTGCCAGCAGTTACTCGGGACCCCGAGCGAATGAGCAGTTCTTC
few	TRBV3-1/TRBV3-2	TRBJ1-4	.	CASSQVNEKLFF	TGTGCCAGCAGCCAAGTTAATGAAAAACTGTTTTTT
.	TRBV19	TRBJ2-3	.	CASSTVVPADTQYF	TGTGCCAGTAGTACCGTGGTCCCTGCAGATACGCAGTATTTT
.	TRBV30	TRBJ2-5	.	CAWSVGPRTQYF	TGTGCCTGGAGTGTCGGGCCCCGGACCCAGTACTTC
.	TRBV6-2/TRBV6-3	TRBJ2-1	.	CASSNLRDEQFF	TGTGCCAGCAGTAACCTCAGGGATGAGCAGTTCTTC
.	TRBV28	TRBJ2-7	TRBD1	CASSTTGTASYEQYF	TGTGCCAGCAGTACCACCGGGACAGCCTCCTACGAGCAGTACTTC